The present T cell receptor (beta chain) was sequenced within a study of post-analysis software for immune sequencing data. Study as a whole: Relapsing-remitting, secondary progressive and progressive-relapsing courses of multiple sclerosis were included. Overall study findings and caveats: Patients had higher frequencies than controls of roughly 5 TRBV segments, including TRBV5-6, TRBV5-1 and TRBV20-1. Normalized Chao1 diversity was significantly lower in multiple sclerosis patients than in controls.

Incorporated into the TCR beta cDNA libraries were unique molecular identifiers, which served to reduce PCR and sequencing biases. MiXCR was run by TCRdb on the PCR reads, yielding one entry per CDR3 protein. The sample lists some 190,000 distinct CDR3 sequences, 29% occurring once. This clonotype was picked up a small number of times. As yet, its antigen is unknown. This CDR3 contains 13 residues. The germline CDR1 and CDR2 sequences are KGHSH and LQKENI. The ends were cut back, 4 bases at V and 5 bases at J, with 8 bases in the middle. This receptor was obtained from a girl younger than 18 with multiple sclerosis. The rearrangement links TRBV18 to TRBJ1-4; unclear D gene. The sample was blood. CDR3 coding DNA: TGTGCCAGCTCACTACGCTCCAATGAAAAACTGTTTTTT. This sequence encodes CASSLRSNEKLFF.